At least ten counts were recorded for the clone carrying this TCR beta chain. The data derive from a study of T cells in Graves' hyperthyroidism and ophthalmopathy. CDR1 is SGHAT and CDR2 is FQNNGV in the germline V gene. The CDR3 length is 16 residues. With 4 bases clipped from V and 4 bases from J, the junction kept 5 bases outside the gene matches. Diagnostic assessment was based on clinical symptoms, serum thyroxine and TRAb, thyroid ultrasound and orbital computed tomography. TCR beta CDR3 regions were amplified from RNA. HTBI primers were employed in a first-round RT-PCR of the TCR CDR3. TCRdb reprocessed the multiplex PCR reads with MiXCR, giving one entry per CDR3 protein. Here the sample spans 400,000 or so distinct CDR3 sequences, more than 14% being singletons.

The receptor comes from a woman in her thirties with Graves' ophthalmopathy. V and J are TRBV11-2 and TRBJ2-3, with 13 positions matching TRBD2. The sample comprised blood. The CDR3 loop is CASSSGLAGDADTQYF. CDR3 nucleotide sequence: TGTGCCAGCAGCTCAGGACTAGCGGGGGACGCAGATACGCAGTATTTT.